These 8 T cell receptor beta chains originate from one sample sequenced in a study of T-cell memory formation after mild COVID-19. TCRdb independently ran MiXCR on the 5' RACE reads; one entry per CDR3 protein. The sample records roughly 620,000 distinct CDR3 sequences, more than 15% being singletons. Sequencing was carried out using PBMCs or a T cell subset sorted from them (not recorded which). The receptors were sampled from an adult woman who had mild COVID-19 (a few samples of this study predate the infection). Cell type and time point are not known.

This clonotype has more than one count but fewer than ten. The chain uses TRBV9 and TRBJ2-5, with 12 bases identical to TRBD1. Germline CDR1 and CDR2: SGDLS and YYNGEE. Trimming cost V 4 bases and J 5 bases; bases outside gene matches: 6. There are 15 residues in the CDR3. CDR3 amino acids: CASSLGDRGLETQYF. CDR3 DNA: TGTGCCAGCAGCCTTGGGGACAGGGGGCTGGAGACCCAGTACTTC.

The J gene is TRBJ2-2, the V gene TRBV18, with no clear D. The CDR3 covers 15 residues. Trimming removed 2 bases from V and 1 base from J, with 8 bases in between. CDR1 is KGHSH, CDR2 LQKENI, per germline. Here the CDR3 DNA reads TGTGCCAGCTCACCAGGGTCCCAGAACACCGGGGAGCTGTTTTTT. Translated: CASSPGSQNTGELFF. Full variable domain (outside the CDR3, taken from reference TRBV18 and TRBJ2-2): NAGVMQNPRHLVRRRGQEARLRCSPMKGHSHVYWYRQLPEEGLKFMVYLQKENIIDESGMPKERFSAEFPKEGPSILRIQQVVRGDSAAYFCASSPGSQNTGELFFGEGSRLTVL.

About this clonotype itself: A much larger clone is a single base away; this may be a read error. This sequence joins TRBV28 and TRBJ2-7; D is possibly TRBD1 (5 bases). Germline loops: CDR1 MDHEN, CDR2 SYDVKM. CDR3 length: 13 residues. Trimming cost V 6 bases and J 2 bases, with 11 bases left between them. The CDR3 sequence is CASSLGAPYEQYF. The DNA of the CDR3 is TGTGCCAGCAGCTTAGGGGCACCCTACGAGCAGTACTTC.

This clonotype was counted a few times. The J gene is TRBJ2-3, the V gene TRBV4-1; no reliable D call. Germline V lookup: CDR1 MGHRA, CDR2 YSYEKL. V was shortened by 8 bases and J by 1 base, with 13 bases between the two germline ends. The CDR3 spans 14 residues. The CDR3 region has the DNA TGCGCCAGCCGCTGGACCGAGGGCACAGATACGCAGTATTTT. This codes for CASRWTEGTDTQYF.

The rearrangement joins TRBV20-1 to TRBJ2-3; 7 nucleotides agree with TRBD2. Germline V gene sequence: CDR1 DFQATT, CDR2 SNEGSKA (reference sequence). The V segment lost 3 bases and the J segment 0 bases; nucleotides outside the gene matches: 6. The CDR3 length is 15 residues. In DNA form, the CDR3 reads TGCAGTGCTAGGTCCAGCGGGGAGAGCACAGATACGCAGTATTTT. It translates to CSARSSGESTDTQYF.

This clonotype occurred a few times. The chain joins TRBV30 to TRBJ1-1; 8 nucleotides agree with TRBD1. Germline CDR1 and CDR2: GTSNPN and SVGIG (reference sequence). CDR3 length: 16 amino acids. The trim removed 0 bases at V and 4 bases at J, leaving 10 bases unmatched. DNA of the CDR3: TGTGCCTGGAGTGTGGCCTTATTGACAGGGGTCACTGAAGCTTTCTTT. It translates to CAWSVALLTGVTEAFF.

CDR3 coding DNA: TGTGCCAGCAGTAACAGGGGTGCCAGCTCCTACAATGAGCAGTTCTTC. Amino acids: CASSNRGASSYNEQFF. The chain joins TRBV12-3 or TRBV12-4 to TRBJ2-1, with 7 bases matching TRBD1. This CDR3 has 16 residues. V lost 5 bases to trimming and J lost 0 bases; unmatched junction nucleotides: 7.

This clonotype was observed many times. The V gene is TRBV15, the J gene TRBJ2-7; no definite D call. The germline CDR1 and CDR2 sequences are LNHNV and YYDKDF (reference sequence). V shed 1 base and J shed 6 bases, with 10 bases lying between them. The CDR3 has 13 amino acids. The CDR3 bases are TGTGCCACCAGCAGAGGCACCCCCTCCGAGCAGTACTTC. Protein: CATSRGTPSEQYF.